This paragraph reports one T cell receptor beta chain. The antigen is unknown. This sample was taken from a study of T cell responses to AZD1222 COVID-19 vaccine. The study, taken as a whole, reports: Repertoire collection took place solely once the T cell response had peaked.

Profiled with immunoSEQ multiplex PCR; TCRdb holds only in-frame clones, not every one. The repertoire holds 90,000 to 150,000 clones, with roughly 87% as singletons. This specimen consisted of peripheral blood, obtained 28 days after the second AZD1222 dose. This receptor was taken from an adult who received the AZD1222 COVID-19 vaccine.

The CDR3 protein is CATSDRGDQPQHF. In DNA form, the CDR3 reads TGTGCCACCTCTGACAGGGGAGATCAGCCCCAGCATTTT. The chain recombines TRBV24-1 with TRBJ1-5, with 8 bases identical to TRBD1. V was pared by 9 bases and J by 5 bases, with 5 bases of the junction left unmatched. The CDR3 has 13 residues. Germline V CDR1 and CDR2: KGHDR, SFDVKD.